This passage covers 32 T cell receptor beta chains from one sample sequenced in a study of cytomegalovirus exposure and HLA in healthy donors. With 60 Vbeta and 13 Jbeta primers, the PCR was carried out. The assay was immunoSEQ multiplex PCR, and TCRdb's table has in-frame clones only and misses some. The sample includes 130,000 to 150,000 clones, 60% to 85% seen only once; the top ten take around 6.7%. The sample taken for sequencing was PBMCs. These receptors originate from a middle-aged woman in good health and CMV-seropositive.

In its sample, this clone was seen a few times. This sequence joins TRBV7-9 and TRBJ2-5, with a tentative D call TRBD2 (7 bases). The CDR3 length is 14 residues. V was shortened by 1 base and J by 4 bases, with 10 bases between the two germline ends. Looked up from germline, CDR1 is SEHNR and CDR2 is FQNEAQ (reference sequence). The DNA for the CDR3 is TGTGCCAGCAGCTTAGATGCGGGGGCAGAGACCCAGTACTTC. It is translated as CASSLDAGAETQYF.

The rearrangement links TRBV2 to TRBJ1-5; D is perhaps TRBD1 (6 bases). V dropped 5 bases and J dropped 0 bases, with 11 bases sitting between them. The CDR3 has 15 amino acids. Germline CDR1 is SNHLY and CDR2 is FYNNEI. Here the CDR3 DNA reads TGTGCCAGCAGTAACCAGGGGTATAGCAATCAGCCCCAGCATTTT. Protein: CASSNQGYSNQPQHF.

The DNA for the CDR3 is TGTGCCAGCATAGCCCCCGGGAGACAGACCCAGTACTTC. It codes for CASIAPGRQTQYF. This chain links TRBV6-5 with TRBJ2-5; TRBD2 might be the D (6 bases). The germline V gene has CDR1 MNHEY and CDR2 SVGAGI. The CDR3 is 13 amino acids. V lost 7 bases and J 6 bases, leaving 15 bases between the germline ends.

The rearrangement links TRBV7-6 to TRBJ2-1, with 11 bases aligning to TRBD1. In germline, CDR1 is SGHVS, CDR2 FNYEAQ. This CDR3 has 18 amino acids. With 5 bases clipped from V and 4 bases from J, the junction kept 13 bases outside the gene matches. The CDR3 DNA reads as TGTGCCAGCAGCCTCCGCTGGGACAGGGGGGGAAATTACAATGAGCAGTTCTTC. It encodes CASSLRWDRGGNYNEQFF.

This rearrangement joins TRBV4-1 to TRBJ2-1, with 8 bases aligning to TRBD2. CDR3 length equals 15 residues. V trimming: 0 bases; J trimming: 7 bases; junction bases outside the gene matches: 5. Germline assignment: CDR1 MGHRA and CDR2 YSYEKL. CDR3 nucleotide sequence: TGCGCCAGCAGCCAAGATGGGACTAGGGGAAATGAGCAGTTCTTC. It yields the protein CASSQDGTRGNEQFF.

This sequence joins TRBV6-6 and TRBJ2-3; D perhaps matches TRBD2 (6 bases). The CDR3 consists of 15 residues. Germline V CDR1 and CDR2: MNHNY, SVGAGI (reference sequence). V lost 4 bases and J lost 10, with 21 bases in between. The CDR3 DNA follows: TGTGCCAGCAGTTTGGCGGAGGGCTACGGGGGTTCGCAGTATTTT. Translating gives CASSLAEGYGGSQYF.

This clone was recorded only once. The chain links TRBV5-6 to TRBJ1-2, with 8 bases aligning to TRBD1. Germline CDR1 and CDR2: SGHDT and YYEEEE. Trimming at V came to 4 bases and at J to 7 bases, leaving 6 bases not matched to a gene. There are 13 residues in the CDR3. The CDR3 spells CASSPDRDRGYTF. In DNA, the CDR3 is TGTGCCAGCAGCCCGGACAGGGATCGTGGCTACACCTTC.

This clone was recorded a few times. The chain links TRBV2 to TRBJ1-2; D is possibly TRBD1 (6 bases). Trimming cost V 1 base and J 7 bases, with 22 bases left between them. The CDR3 runs 17 residues. Germline-derived CDR1 and CDR2 are SNHLY and FYNNEI. CDR3 sequence reads: CASSEGEGQFFGGGYTF. The CDR3 DNA follows: TGTGCCAGCAGTGAAGGCGAAGGACAGTTCTTTGGCGGTGGCTACACCTTC.

CDR3 region: CAWSHGGQPQHF. In DNA form, the CDR3 reads TGTGCCTGGAGCCACGGGGGTCAGCCCCAGCATTTT. The chain is built from TRBV30 and TRBJ1-5; D may be TRBD1 (5 bases). This CDR3 comprises 12 residues. Trimming cost V 3 bases and J 6 bases, with 9 bases left between them. CDR1 is GTSNPN and CDR2 is SVGIG in the germline V gene (reference sequence).

The rearrangement links TRBV10-1 to TRBJ1-1, with TRBD1 matching 8 bases. This CDR3 has 13 residues. V dropped 10 bases and J dropped 5; count of bases not matched to a gene: 9. CDR1 and CDR2 from the germline V gene are WNHNN and SYGVQD (reference sequence). For the CDR3, the DNA is TGCGCCAAAATAGGACAGGGAAGTACTGAAGCTTTCTTT. Its translation: CAKIGQGSTEAFF.

The chain joins TRBV2 to TRBJ2-7; no reliable D call. This CDR3 has 11 amino acids. The germline V gene has CDR1 SNHLY and CDR2 FYNNEI. Trimming removed 7 bases at V and 4 bases at J, with 8 bases between. In DNA, the CDR3 is TGTGCCAGCAATCTGTTATACGAGCAGTACTTC. Encoded protein: CASNLLYEQYF.

This clone was seen more than once but under ten times. The chain joins TRBV7-9 to TRBJ2-2, with a weak D call TRBD1 (5 bases). Trimming cost V 3 bases and J 5 bases, with 10 bases left between them. The CDR3 contains 14 residues. The germline CDR1 and CDR2 sequences are SEHNR and FQNEAQ (reference sequence). This CDR3 is CASSFIRDTGELFF. The CDR3 DNA reads as TGTGCCAGCAGCTTTATCAGGGATACCGGGGAGCTGTTTTTT.

This clone was picked up one time. The V and J genes are TRBV30 and TRBJ2-2, with D possibly TRBD2 on 5 matching bases. The CDR3 totals 14 residues. Germline CDR1 reads GTSNPN; CDR2 reads SVGIG (reference sequence). The CDR3 loop is CAQDEGLVTGELFF. DNA for the CDR3: TGTGCTCAAGACGAGGGATTGGTCACCGGGGAGCTGTTTTTT.

The V call is TRBV11-1, the J call TRBJ1-3; D may be TRBD1 (6 bases). This CDR3 contains 13 residues. Germline V gene lookup returns CDR1 SGHAT and CDR2 FQDESV (reference sequence). V was trimmed by 8 bases and J by 0 bases, leaving 8 bases between them. This CDR3 is CASGQNSGNTIYF. DNA for the CDR3: TGTGCCAGCGGACAGAACTCTGGAAACACCATATATTTT.

V and J are TRBV6-1 and TRBJ2-7; maybe TRBD1 (5 bases). The CDR3 covers 16 residues. The germline V gene encodes CDR1 MNHNS and CDR2 SASEGT. Trimming removed 2 bases from V and 1 base from J, with 15 bases in between. CDR3 DNA: TGTGCCAGCAGTGAATTCGGGTTCGCAGGGTCCTACGAGCAGTACTTC. It encodes CASSEFGFAGSYEQYF.

This chain links TRBV7-3 with TRBJ2-6; 11 nucleotides match TRBD2. Germline loops: CDR1 SGHTA, CDR2 FQGTGA. This CDR3 contains 17 residues. Germline trimming cut 4 bases from V and 0 bases from J; bases unmatched to any gene: 2. Written as DNA, the CDR3 is TGTGCCAGCAGCTCTAGCGGGGGGACCTCTGGGGCCAACGTCCTGACTTTC. As protein: CASSSSGGTSGANVLTF. The full variable domain, with the rest looked up from reference TRBV7-3 and TRBJ2-6, is GAGVSQTPSNKVTEKGKYVELRCDPISGHTALYWYRQSLGQGPEFLIYFQGTGAADDSGLPNDRFFAVRPEGSVSTLKIQRTERGDSAVYLCASSSSGGTSGANVLTFGAGSRLTVL.

V is TRBV30 and J is TRBJ2-7, with 8 bases fitting TRBD2. J gave up 7 bases and V 2 bases, and 1 base lay outside the gene matches. Germline V gives CDR1 GTSNPN, CDR2 SVGIG (reference sequence). CDR3 length equals 11 residues. Here the CDR3 reads CAWSRGGEQYF. DNA of the CDR3: TGTGCCTGGAGTCGGGGGGGGGAGCAGTACTTC.

Worth noting for this clone: Other DNA variants within this sample encode the same CDR3. The chain links TRBV19 to TRBJ1-4, with TRBD1 matching 7 bases. Unmatched junction bases numbered 2, after V lost 3 bases and J lost 4 bases. Looked up from germline, CDR1 is LNHDA and CDR2 is SQIVND (reference sequence). The CDR3 runs to 14 residues. The DNA of the CDR3 is TGTGCCAGTAGTATCCAGGGGGGTAATGAAAAACTGTTTTTT. Its translation: CASSIQGGNEKLFF.

This clone was counted between two and nine times. The chain recombines TRBV14 with TRBJ2-7; D remains ambiguous. Germline V gene lookup returns CDR1 SGHDN and CDR2 FVKESK. Trimming pared 1 base from V and 3 bases from J, leaving 10 bases between. CDR3 size: 14 residues. The CDR3: CASSQGLRNYEQYF. The CDR3 region has the DNA TGTGCCAGCAGCCAAGGCCTCAGGAACTACGAGCAGTACTTC.

The gene calls are TRBV11-2 and TRBJ2-2; unclear D gene. CDR1 SGHAT and CDR2 FQNNGV come from the germline V gene. The V end was cut by 5 bases, the J end by 4 bases, with 8 bases between. The CDR3 runs 13 residues. The CDR3 bases are TGTGCCAGCAGCCGAACTGCCACCGGGGAGCTGTTTTTT. Translating gives CASSRTATGELFF.

J is TRBJ1-5 and V is TRBV7-2; TRBD1 agrees at 11 bases. Germline assignment: CDR1 SGHTA and CDR2 FQGNSA. The CDR3 consists of 16 residues. Germline trimming cut 5 bases from V and 2 bases from J; bases unmatched to any gene: 5. The CDR3 region has the DNA TGTGCCAGCAGCCTAGGACAGGGGGCCGGCAATCAGCCCCAGCATTTT. Translated: CASSLGQGAGNQPQHF.

V and J are TRBV10-3 and TRBJ1-4; 9 nucleotides align to TRBD1. Looked up from germline, CDR1 is ENHRY and CDR2 is SYGVKD. The CDR3 is 15 residues long. With V trimmed by 3 bases and J by 7 bases, 6 bases remained unmatched. CDR3: CAISEQQGAIEKLFF. Here the CDR3 DNA reads TGTGCCATCAGTGAACAACAGGGGGCAATTGAAAAACTGTTTTTT.

The chain is built from TRBV6-1 and TRBJ1-1, with TRBD1 identical over 11 bases. CDR1 and CDR2 (germline): MNHNS, SASEGT. Trimming at V came to 5 bases and at J to 4 bases, leaving 3 bases not matched to a gene. The CDR3 runs 14 residues. CDR3 sequence (DNA): TGTGCCAGCAGTCCCGGGACAGGGGGCACTGAAGCTTTCTTT. Its protein is CASSPGTGGTEAFF.

The rearrangement uses TRBV6-5 and TRBJ2-1; 10 bases are a match to TRBD2. J was trimmed by 6 bases and V by 2 bases; bases with no gene match: 4. CDR3 length equals 15 residues. Germline values: CDR1 MNHEY, CDR2 SVGAGI. This chain's CDR3 is CASSYPGLASNEQFF. In DNA form, the CDR3 reads TGTGCCAGCAGTTACCCGGGACTAGCGAGCAATGAGCAGTTCTTC.

The chain recombines TRBV5-1 with TRBJ2-7; TRBD1 agrees at 10 bases. Germline V gives CDR1 SGHRS, CDR2 YFSETQ. J gave up 4 bases and V 4 bases, and 5 bases lay outside the gene matches. This CDR3 is 14 amino acids long. The CDR3 region has the DNA TGCGCCAGCAGCCGGACGGGACAGGGGTACGAGCAGTACTTC. Its protein product is CASSRTGQGYEQYF.

This clone was counted only a few times. The V and J genes are TRBV4-2 and TRBJ2-5; 8 positions match TRBD2. Germline loops: CDR1 LGHNA, CDR2 YNFKEQ. J gave up 5 bases and V 1 base, and 12 bases lay outside the gene matches. The CDR3 extends over 17 amino acids. CDR3 loop: CASSQAHSGGLDETQYF. DNA for the CDR3: TGTGCCAGCAGCCAAGCGCACAGCGGGGGCTTGGATGAGACCCAGTACTTC.

This chain links TRBV5-1 with TRBJ2-3, with 11 bases aligning to TRBD2. This CDR3 comprises 16 residues. Germline values: CDR1 SGHRS, CDR2 YFSETQ. Losses at the gene ends were 0 bases for V and 3 bases for J; bases not matched to a gene: 3. As DNA, the CDR3 is TGCGCCAGCAGCTTGGCGCTAGCGGGGGGAACAGATACGCAGTATTTT. This encodes CASSLALAGGTDTQYF.

CDR3 protein: CASSYPVGGGRGTIYF. The DNA for the CDR3 is TGTGCCAGCAGTTACCCGGTCGGCGGCGGCCGGGGAACCATATATTTT. This sequence joins TRBV6-6 and TRBJ1-3; D gene uncertain. The CDR3 has 16 residues. The V and J ends lost 2 bases and 10 bases respectively, with 21 bases between them. Germline loops: CDR1 MNHNY, CDR2 SVGAGI (reference sequence).

The rearrangement uses TRBV6-1 and TRBJ1-1, with a possible D match to TRBD1 (6 bases). V dropped 4 bases and J dropped 6 bases, with 18 bases sitting between them. CDR1 and CDR2 from the germline V gene are MNHNS and SASEGT. This CDR3 is 15 amino acids long. CDR3 amino acids: CASSVAGGERAEAFF. DNA for the CDR3: TGTGCCAGCAGTGTGGCGGGGGGCGAACGCGCTGAAGCTTTCTTT.

The CDR3 coding sequence is TGTGCCAGCAGCGCGCAAGATGAAAAACTGTTTTTT. Its translation is CASSAQDEKLFF. This chain uses TRBV5-6 with TRBJ1-4; no clear D. Between the trimmed V and J ends, which lost 4 bases and 6 bases, there was a span of 7 bases. Germline assignment: CDR1 SGHDT and CDR2 YYEEEE. CDR3 size: 12 residues.

The V gene is TRBV10-2, the J gene TRBJ2-5; D perhaps matches TRBD2 (6 bases). CDR1 and CDR2 from the germline V gene are WSHSY and SAAADI. The germline V and J ends were trimmed by 6 bases and 5 bases, with 13 bases remaining between them. CDR3 length: 13 amino acids. CDR3 sequence (DNA): TGCGCCAGCAGATCTAGCGTCCCGGAGACCCAGTACTTC. Its protein product is CASRSSVPETQYF.

Concerning this clone: Sequence at one end of the junction differs from germline and may be a read error. This rearrangement joins TRBV2 to TRBJ1-2; D unresolved. The V gene's germline CDR1 is SNHLY and CDR2 FYNNEI. The CDR3 sequence is 10 residues long. CDR3 residues: CASSELVSTF. Here the CDR3 DNA reads TGTGCTAGCAGTGAACTAGTGTCCACCTTC.